One sample yielded the 27 T cell receptor beta chains listed below, sequenced in a study of post-analysis software for immune sequencing data. Study outcomes and limitations: In patients, TRBV5-6, TRBV5-1 and TRBV20-1 belonged to roughly five TRBV segments found more frequently than in controls.

No antigen is known for these receptors. Each TCR beta cDNA library carried unique molecular identifiers. One entry per CDR3 protein, called by TCRdb with MiXCR from the PCR reads. The sample shows roughly 600,000 distinct CDR3 sequences, 44% of them seen only once. Sample: blood. The origin of the receptors is a girl between 10 and 17 years old with multiple sclerosis.

The sample holds a few counts of this clonotype. One end of the junction is discordant with germline, which a read error may explain. J is TRBJ1-1 and V is TRBV5-6; 9 nucleotides line up with TRBD1. Germline loops: CDR1 SGHDT, CDR2 YYEEEE. This CDR3 contains 15 residues. CDR3 DNA sequence: TGTGCCAGCAGCTTGATCGGGACAGGGAACACTGAGGCTTTCTTT. It encodes CASSLIGTGNTEAFF. The entire variable domain, with the rest obtained from reference TRBV5-6 and TRBJ1-1, is as follows: DAGVTQSPTHLIKTRGQQVTLRCSPKSGHDTVSWYQQALGQGPQFIFQYYEEEERQRGNFPDRFSGHQFPNYSSELNVNALLLGDSALYLCASSLIGTGNTEAFFGQGTRLTVV.

The chain is built from TRBV7-2 and TRBJ2-7; D perhaps matches TRBD2 (6 bases). This CDR3 spans 14 amino acids. CDR1 SGHTA and CDR2 FQGNSA come from the germline V gene. Trimming left V 5 bases short and J 3 bases short, with 14 bases between. CDR3 DNA: TGTGCCAGCAGCCCCCATTCGGGACTCTACGAGCAGTACTTC. The encoded protein is CASSPHSGLYEQYF.

This clonotype was found many times. The chain couples TRBV12-3 or TRBV12-4 to TRBJ2-3; D may be TRBD1 or TRBD2 (5 bases each). With 2 bases removed from V and 1 base from J, the gap between germline ends came to 7 bases. The CDR3 is 14 amino acids. The CDR3 DNA is TGTGCCAGCAGTTTAACGGGGCGCACAGATACGCAGTATTTT. Translation gives CASSLTGRTDTQYF.

This clonotype was observed a handful of times. In DNA form, the CDR3 reads TGCAGCGTTGAAGGGCCGCGGGGCTCTGGCTACACCTTC. Protein sequence: CSVEGPRGSGYTF. This rearrangement joins TRBV29-1 to TRBJ1-2, with D possibly matching TRBD1 (5 bases). V shed 1 base and J shed 7 bases, with 13 bases lying between them. The length of the CDR3 is 13 residues. Germline V CDR1 and CDR2: SQVTM, ANQGSEA.

The chain uses TRBV20-1 and TRBJ2-7, with TRBD2 identical over 9 bases. Germline trimming cut 1 base from V and 0 bases from J; bases unmatched to any gene: 7. Germline loops: CDR1 DFQATT, CDR2 SNEGSKA (reference sequence). This CDR3 is 16 amino acids long. CDR3 coding DNA: TGCAGTGCTAGAGGTCTTGAGCGGGGGGACTCCTACGAGCAGTACTTC. This encodes CSARGLERGDSYEQYF.

V gene TRBV20-1 combines with J gene TRBJ2-3; 10 bases map to TRBD2. The J segment lost 3 bases and the V segment lost 0 bases, leaving 6 bases of the junction unmatched. CDR3 length: 16 amino acids. CDR1 is DFQATT, CDR2 SNEGSKA, per germline (reference sequence). The DNA for the CDR3 is TGCAGTGCTAGAGATCCCAGCGGGGGGGATACAGATACGCAGTATTTT. Translated, it gives CSARDPSGGDTDTQYF.

This clonotype was detected a few times. CDR3: CASSGGTLTDTQYF. CDR3 nucleotides: TGTGCCAGCAGTGGCGGGACTTTAACAGATACGCAGTATTTT. The rearrangement joins TRBV6-1 to TRBJ2-3, with a tentative D call TRBD2 (6 bases). V lost 4 bases and J lost 3, with 11 bases in between. The germline V gene encodes CDR1 MNHNS and CDR2 SASEGT. The CDR3 runs to 14 residues.

The sample holds a few counts of this clonotype. The chain uses TRBV15 and TRBJ2-7; D call uncertain. Germline CDR1 LNHNV, CDR2 YYDKDF (reference sequence). This CDR3 region has 14 residues. Between the trimmed V and J ends, which lost 0 bases and 3 bases, there was a span of 9 bases. CDR3 sequence (DNA): TGTGCCACCAGCAGAGATCCGAACAGCTACGAGCAGTACTTC. It translates to CATSRDPNSYEQYF.

The CDR3 DNA reads as TGCGCCAGCGGCGCCAGGGAGGATGAGCAGTTCTTC. It codes for CASGAREDEQFF. The chain links TRBV5-1 to TRBJ2-1; weak D call: TRBD2 (6 bases). This CDR3 has 12 amino acids. The V and J ends lost 7 bases and 8 bases respectively, with 13 bases between them. Germline-derived CDR1 and CDR2 are SGHRS and YFSETQ.

Points on this clonotype: Its ends do not fully match the called genes, so a read error is possible. The chain employs TRBV5-1 and TRBJ2-5; D is unclear. The DNA end favors TRBJ2-7, so the J call may be wrong. This CDR3 has 14 residues. Germline values: CDR1 SGHRS, CDR2 YFSETQ. The CDR3 DNA follows: TGCGCCAGTAGCTCGATGTCCGTTGGGAACGAGCAGTACTTC. Its translation is CASSSMSVGNEQYF.

On this clonotype itself: An end of the junction differs from the germline gene, which may be a read error. The V call is TRBV6-5, the J call TRBJ2-3, with 10 bases that match TRBD2. Germline V gene sequence: CDR1 MNHEY, CDR2 SVGAGI. The CDR3 sequence is 20 residues long. For the CDR3, the DNA is TGTGCCAGCAGTTACGGGCCAGGGTGGGCTAGCGGGGGATTCTCGAATACGCAGTGTTTT. Its protein product is CASSYGPGWASGGFSNTQCF.

Note on this clonotype: One junction end disagrees with the germline gene, perhaps due to a read error. The V and J genes are TRBV10-3 and TRBJ2-7; no reliable D call. CDR3 size: 14 residues. Germline assignment: CDR1 ENHRY and CDR2 SYGVKD. DNA for the CDR3: TGTGCCATCAGTAAGTCCGACGGATCCTACGAGCAGTACTTC. This translates into CAISKSDGSYEQYF.

J is TRBJ1-5 and V is TRBV4-1, with a tentative D call TRBD1 (5 bases). In germline, CDR1 is MGHRA, CDR2 YSYEKL. This CDR3 comprises 14 residues. Trimming shortened V by 0 bases and J by 5 bases, and 8 bases separated the two germline ends. The CDR3: CASSQEQVDQPQHF. CDR3 bases: TGCGCCAGCAGCCAAGAACAGGTTGATCAGCCCCAGCATTTT.

This clonotype was observed a few times. J is TRBJ2-7 and V is TRBV7-2; D possibly corresponds to TRBD1 (6 bases). The CDR3 length is 13 residues. Germline CDR1 and CDR2: SGHTA and FQGNSA. The germline V and J ends were trimmed by 4 bases and 6 bases, with 13 bases remaining between them. The CDR3 DNA reads as TGTGCCAGCAGCTCTACTAGGGGGACCGAGCAGTACTTC. Amino acid sequence: CASSSTRGTEQYF.

V and J are TRBV5-1 and TRBJ2-5; TRBD1 matches at 11 bases. This CDR3 has 17 amino acids. The trim removed 0 bases at V and 5 bases at J, leaving 9 bases unmatched. Per germline, CDR1 SGHRS and CDR2 YFSETQ. CDR3 in amino acids: CASSLAGRTGGAETQYF. Here the CDR3 DNA reads TGCGCCAGCAGCTTGGCCGGGCGGACAGGGGGCGCGGAGACCCAGTACTTC.

V is TRBV12-3 or TRBV12-4 and J is TRBJ2-5; TRBD2 matches at 11 bases. The CDR3 loop spans 16 amino acids. J was trimmed by 5 bases and V by 5 bases; bases with no gene match: 10. CDR3 sequence reads: CASSPSLAGVGETQYF. CDR3 nucleotide sequence: TGTGCCAGCAGTCCATCACTAGCGGGGGTAGGGGAGACCCAGTACTTC.

This clonotype came up a few times. The chain couples TRBV29-1 to TRBJ2-5; 9 positions agree with TRBD2. Germline V lookup: CDR1 SQVTM, CDR2 ANQGSEA. The length of the CDR3 is 14 residues. Trimming at V came to 3 bases and at J to 1 base, leaving 3 bases not matched to a gene. CDR3 nucleotide sequence: TGCAGCGTTGAGGGGACTAGCCGCCAAGAGACCCAGTACTTC. Its translation: CSVEGTSRQETQYF.

The chain has TRBV29-1 and TRBJ1-1, with 8 bases matching TRBD1. Per the germline V gene, CDR1 is SQVTM and CDR2 is ANQGSEA. V trimming: 7 bases; J trimming: 4 bases; junction bases outside the gene matches: 8. The CDR3 contains 13 residues. CDR3 sequence (DNA): TGCAGCGAGAACAGGGGGTTCTTCACTGAAGCTTTCTTT. Protein: CSENRGFFTEAFF.

This clonotype turned up a few times. The genes are TRBV12-3 or TRBV12-4 and TRBJ2-1; 8 bases are shared with TRBD2. After removal of 5 bases from V and 9 bases from J, the junction contained 6 bases not matched to a gene. This CDR3 spans 13 amino acids. The DNA of the CDR3 is TGTGCCAGCAGTCCCCGGACTAGCACTGAGCAGTTCTTC. Translation: CASSPRTSTEQFF.

This clonotype was recorded a few times. The V call is TRBV20-1, the J call TRBJ2-1; 14 nucleotides agree with TRBD2. V shed 5 bases, J shed 5 bases, and the junction held 8 bases outside the gene matches. The CDR3 spans 16 residues. From germline, CDR1 is DFQATT and CDR2 SNEGSKA (reference sequence). In nucleotides, the CDR3 is TGCAGTGCTCTGACTAGCGGGAGGGCATGGAACAATGAGCAGTTCTTC. Translation gives CSALTSGRAWNNEQFF.

The chain links TRBV12-3 or TRBV12-4 to TRBJ2-1, with 8 bases that match TRBD1. CDR3 length: 17 amino acids. V dropped 9 bases and J dropped 6; count of bases not matched to a gene: 19. CDR3 in DNA: TGTGCCAGTGGGACAGGTCGGACCCTGATCAGTCGCAATGAGCAGTTCTTC. Translated, it gives CASGTGRTLISRNEQFF.

This clonotype was observed a handful of times. The rearrangement uses TRBV6-5 and TRBJ1-6, with a tentative D call TRBD1 (6 bases). V shed 6 bases and J shed 10 bases, with 16 bases lying between them. The CDR3 is 14 amino acids. The germline gives CDR1 MNHEY, CDR2 SVGAGI. The CDR3 here is CASSPQGGRSPLHF. CDR3 nucleotide sequence: TGTGCCAGCAGCCCACAGGGAGGCCGGTCACCCCTCCACTTT.

The chain uses TRBV5-1 and TRBJ2-7; the D gene is possibly TRBD2 (5 bases). The V end was cut by 4 bases, the J end by 3 bases, with 14 bases between. The length of the CDR3 is 14 residues. Germline-derived CDR1 and CDR2 are SGHRS and YFSETQ. As DNA, the CDR3 is TGCGCCAGCAGCGACATCGGACGGGGCTACGAGCAGTACTTC. It yields the protein CASSDIGRGYEQYF.

This clonotype was seen a handful of times. The rearrangement links TRBV6-5 to TRBJ2-3; no clear D. Germline CDR1 is MNHEY and CDR2 is SVGAGI. This CDR3 spans 13 amino acids. Between the trimmed V and J ends, which lost 0 bases and 0 bases, there was a span of 1 base. The CDR3 sequence: CASSYSSTDTQYF. The CDR3 DNA follows: TGTGCCAGCAGTTACTCGAGCACAGATACGCAGTATTTT.

The chain recombines TRBV10-3 with TRBJ2-7, with 10 nucleotides matching TRBD1. V trimming: 8 bases; J trimming: 1 base; junction bases outside the gene matches: 5. This CDR3 is built from 14 residues. Germline V gives CDR1 ENHRY, CDR2 SYGVKD. This CDR3 is CAIWDRGESYEQYF. CDR3 in DNA: TGTGCCATCTGGGACAGGGGTGAATCCTACGAGCAGTACTTC.

This clonotype was seen a handful of times. CDR3 residues: CSASLAAYGYTF. For the CDR3, the DNA is TGCAGTGCTAGTCTGGCAGCCTATGGCTACACCTTC. The J gene is TRBJ1-2, the V gene TRBV20-1; no clear D. Germline V gene data show CDR1 as DFQATT and CDR2 as SNEGSKA (reference sequence). This CDR3 region has 12 residues. Between the trimmed V and J ends, which lost 3 bases and 4 bases, there was a span of 9 bases.

This rearrangement joins TRBV6-1 to TRBJ1-5; D uncertain. The germline V and J ends were trimmed by 7 bases and 0 bases, with 10 bases remaining between them. The CDR3 is made up of 14 amino acids. Germline loops: CDR1 MNHNS, CDR2 SASEGT. The CDR3 is CASTLRDSNQPQHF. The CDR3 coding sequence is TGTGCCAGCACGCTAAGAGATAGCAATCAGCCCCAGCATTTT.